This T cell receptor delta chain was sequenced during a study of γδ T cells in repeated Plasmodium falciparum infection. CDR1 is TSWWSYY and CDR2 is QGS in the germline V gene. Losses at the gene ends were 6 bases for V and 7 bases for J; bases not matched to a gene: 25. The CDR3 loop spans 19 amino acids. Flow sorting of PBMC yielded separate Vgamma9/Vdelta2+ and Vdelta2-negative gammadelta T cell populations for bulk repertoire analysis. This clone showed up many times. It may be a read error: a sequence one base away is much more abundant. TCRdb redid the clone calls on the multiplex PCR reads with CATT. The repertoire holds 55,000 to 70,000 delta-chain clones, with around 1.7% as singletons.

This receptor was obtained from a pool of human donors (malaria-infected and uninfected, not separated). Sequenced material: gamma-delta T cells from blood. The rearrangement joins TRDV1 to TRDJ1; 8 bases map to TRDD3. TCRdb gives no J gene; it was assigned here by matching the DNA to germline. CDR3 in DNA: TGTGCTCTTGGTCTCGGGATACGCCCTGGGCTATTCACGGGGGGTAAACTCATCTTT. It yields the protein CALGLGIRPGLFTGGKLIF.